This TCR beta chain was obtained from a study of shared clonotypes between healthy human individuals. Overall study findings and caveats: Sharing across four donors was highest in naive CD4 (roughly 5%) and lowest in memory CD8 (0.4%).

The assay was carried out at the deep level. TCRdb's table, derived via immunoSEQ multiplex PCR, lists solely in-frame clones and lacks some. The sample has fewer than 2.5 million clones, under 95% seen once. On this clone itself: The antigen is undetermined.

The germline V gene encodes CDR1 MGHDK and CDR2 SYGVNS. This CDR3 contains 16 residues. Trimming took 3 bases from V and 4 from J, leaving 15 bases between them. The chain is built from TRBV25-1 and TRBJ2-2; TRBD1 is a possible D gene (5 bases). This receptor was obtained from a man in his late teens or twenties in good health. Some clones in this sample may be carry-over from other donors' samples. Sequenced material: naive CD4+ T cells from PBMCs. Sample subset: CD45RA+ positively selected. CDR3 nucleotides: TGTGCCAGCAGTGAGCCCGCAGGGAAGGGCACCGGGGAGCTGTTTTTT. Translating gives CASSEPAGKGTGELFF.